This TCR beta chain was recorded in a study of glioma-infiltrating T cells. The CDR3 runs 18 residues. Germline V CDR1 and CDR2: DFQATT, SNEGSKA (reference sequence). V trimming: 4 bases; J trimming: 0 bases; junction bases outside the gene matches: 10. This clonotype was counted at least ten times. Antigen: not known. Study findings and constraints: Tissue-blood divergence was below expectation in non-neoplastic patients, above in gliomas.

Using RNA template, CDR3s of TCR alpha and beta were amplified with iRepertoire arm-PCR. TCRdb re-analysed the multiplex PCR reads in MiXCR, keeping a single row per CDR3 protein. The profile shows 170,000 or so distinct CDR3 sequences, 43% of them singletons. Sequencing used glioma tissue, nonneoplastic brain tissue, or PBMCs (not recorded which). The origin of this receptor is a human donor with low-grade glioma or glioblastoma, undergoing nonglioma brain surgery, or in good health (not recorded which). The gene calls are TRBV20-1 and TRBJ2-7; 15 nucleotides line up with TRBD2. Here the CDR3 reads CSATRGLAGGHISYEQYF. In DNA form, the CDR3 reads TGCAGTGCTACTCGGGGACTAGCGGGAGGCCACATCTCCTACGAGCAGTACTTC.